The T cell receptor (beta chain) described here comes from a study of OX40 agonist ivuxolimab in advanced cancers. In the study overall: Prior anti-PD-1, anti-PD-L1 or anti-CTLA-4 therapy did not bar entry, and more than 35% had some. General study results and limits: Some nonresponders additionally presented with little normalized T-cell clonal expansion. CD8+ T cells averaged more expanded clones than CD4+.

The repertoire was sequenced with immunoSEQ multiplex PCR; TCRdb's copy has only in-frame clones and lacks some. The sample lists about 89,000 clones; just over 90% were seen once. This CDR3 contains 14 residues. With V trimmed by 3 bases and J by 4 bases, 2 bases remained unmatched. Germline lookup yields CDR1 LGHNA and CDR2 YSLEER. Concerning this clone: Its antigen is undetermined.

This receptor was identified in an adult with an advanced solid tumor such as melanoma, head and neck, liver or kidney cancer. Source: CD4+ or CD8+ T cells sorted from blood, taken in a trial of the OX40 agonist ivuxolimab. The chain employs TRBV4-3 and TRBJ1-1, with 10 positions matching TRBD1. Here the CDR3 DNA reads TGCGCCAGCAGCCAGGGACAGGGGAGCACTGAAGCTTTCTTT. Protein: CASSQGQGSTEAFF.